This T cell receptor (beta chain) was identified in a study of T cells after yellow fever vaccination. Study-wide context: When fractions had low cell numbers, they were prepared with SMART-Seq v4 Ultra Low Input.

This clonotype was counted only a few times. Its antigen is not identified. Study observations and caveats: Faster peaking, at day 5 versus 15, marked a secondary response that was weaker.

It was through 5'RACE template switching that TCR cDNA was made, with a universal primer site and UMIs added. Via MiXCR, TCRdb re-called the 5' RACE reads, giving one row per CDR3 protein. This table holds approximately 170,000 distinct CDR3 sequences, 11% found once. CDR3 length: 13 residues. V was cut by 0 bases and J by 6 bases, with 9 bases left in between. Germline lookup yields CDR1 SGHNT and CDR2 YYREEE (reference sequence). The starting material was CD8+ T cells sorted from PBMCs, obtained 15 days after the yellow fever booster vaccination. This sequence joins TRBV5-4 and TRBJ1-1; D is perhaps TRBD1 (5 bases). This TCR came from a man in his late teens or twenties who received the YFV17D yellow fever vaccine. The CDR3 coding sequence is TGTGCCAGCAGCTTGGGAGGGGACGCTGAAGCTTTCTTT. Translated: CASSLGGDAEAFF.